This T cell receptor beta chain originates from a study of blood T cell repertoires in COVID-19. As for the study in general: Whether acute or convalescent, the COVID-19 samples came from the United States, Italy and Spain.

This CDR3 has 14 residues. Between the trimmed V and J ends, which lost 0 bases and 4 bases, there was a span of 7 bases. Germline lookup yields CDR1 MNHEY and CDR2 SVGEGT. The assay was immunoSEQ multiplex PCR, and TCRdb's table has in-frame clones only and misses some. The data show about 370,000 clones, with almost 90% seen just once and 6.5% to 7% held by the top ten. This sequence originates from a man aged 18 to 29 with active or convalescent COVID-19. The sequenced material came from peripheral blood. This chain links TRBV6-2 or TRBV6-3 with TRBJ2-1; no reliable D call. CDR3 sequence (DNA): TGTGCCAGCAGTTACTCACGGGTGTACAATGAGCAGTTCTTC. Translated, it gives CASSYSRVYNEQFF.